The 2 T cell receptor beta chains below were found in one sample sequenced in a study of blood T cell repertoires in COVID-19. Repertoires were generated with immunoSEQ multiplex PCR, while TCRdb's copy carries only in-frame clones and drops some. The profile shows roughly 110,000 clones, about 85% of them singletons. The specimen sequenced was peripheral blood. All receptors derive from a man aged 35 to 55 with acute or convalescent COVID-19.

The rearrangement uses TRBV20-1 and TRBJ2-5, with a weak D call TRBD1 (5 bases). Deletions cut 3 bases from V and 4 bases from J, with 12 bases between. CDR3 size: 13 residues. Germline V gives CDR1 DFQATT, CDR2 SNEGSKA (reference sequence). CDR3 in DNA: TGCAGTGCTAGTAAGACAGTGGGAGAGACCCAGTACTTC. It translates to CSASKTVGETQYF.

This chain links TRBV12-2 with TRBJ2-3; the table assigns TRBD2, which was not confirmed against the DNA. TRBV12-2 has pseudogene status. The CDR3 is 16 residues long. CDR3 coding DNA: TGTGCAAGTCGCCCGGGGACTAGCGGGGGGGCAGATACGCAGTATTTT. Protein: CASRPGTSGGADTQYF.